A single sample is the source of the 9 T cell receptor beta chains below, sequenced in a study of T cells after yellow fever vaccination. TCRdb called the 5' RACE reads again in MiXCR, with one record for every CDR3 protein. The data contain a few hundred thousand distinct CDR3 sequences, 7% to 9% of them singletons. The material sequenced was PBMCs, taken approximately 40 days after the first yellow fever vaccination. The receptors shown here come from a man between 18 and 29 years old who received the YFV17D yellow fever vaccine.

This clonotype was counted only a few times. The J gene is TRBJ1-4, the V gene TRBV7-9; TRBD1 agrees at 8 bases. The CDR3 covers 13 residues. With V trimmed by 3 bases and J by 11 bases, 5 bases remained unmatched. Germline CDR1 and CDR2: SEHNR and FQNEAQ (reference sequence). This chain's CDR3 is CASSLRSGGKLFF. DNA of the CDR3: TGTGCCAGCAGCTTGCGGTCAGGGGGCAAACTGTTTTTT.

This clonotype was seen a few times. The chain links TRBV6-2 or TRBV6-3 to TRBJ2-7; 7 bases agree with TRBD2. J was trimmed by 1 base and V by 5 bases; bases with no gene match: 5. CDR3 length equals 14 residues. Germline loops: CDR1 MNHEY, CDR2 SVGEGT. CDR3 coding DNA: TGTGCCAGCAGTCCCAGCGGGGTATCCTACGAGCAGTACTTC. Amino acid sequence: CASSPSGVSYEQYF.

As to this clonotype: Given a much more abundant clone one base away, this may be a read error. Likely a read error: the CDR3 ends without its conserved phenylalanine or tryptophan. This rearrangement joins TRBV4-3 to TRBJ1-5, with a tentative D call TRBD1 (5 bases). This CDR3 is 16 amino acids long. Germline V gene sequence: CDR1 LGHNA, CDR2 YSLEER. Trimming removed 0 bases at V and 7 bases at J, with 16 bases between. CDR3 sequence reads: CASSQESGQGGQPQHS. DNA of the CDR3: TGCGCCAGCAGCCAAGAGTCAGGGCAGGGAGGACAGCCCCAGCATTCT.

The chain uses TRBV7-6 and TRBJ1-1, with D possibly being TRBD1 (5 bases). V was clipped by 1 base and J by 5 bases, with 17 bases between them. The germline V gene has CDR1 SGHVS and CDR2 FNYEAQ. This CDR3 is 16 amino acids long. The CDR3 region has the DNA TGTGCCAGCAGCTTAGGATTTGGGGCGGGCCGGACTGAAGCTTTCTTT. It is translated as CASSLGFGAGRTEAFF.

This chain uses TRBV12-3 or TRBV12-4 with TRBJ2-6; no reliable D call. The CDR3 runs 15 residues. V gave up 0 bases and J gave up 1 base, with 4 bases separating them. CDR3 loop: CASSLARSGANVLTF. The DNA of the CDR3 is TGTGCCAGCAGTTTAGCCCGGTCTGGGGCCAACGTCCTGACTTTC.

V is TRBV9 and J is TRBJ2-7; 11 nucleotides align to TRBD1. V lost 9 bases and J lost 5; bases outside the gene matches: 19. The germline V gene encodes CDR1 SGDLS and CDR2 YYNGEE. This CDR3 has 17 residues. Here the CDR3 DNA reads TGTGCCAACTCTCGGCAAATCGGGAGGGACAGGGGGGACGAGCAGTACGTC. The encoded protein is CANSRQIGRDRGDEQYV.

V is TRBV5-1 and J is TRBJ2-1, with 8 bases fitting TRBD2. Germline-derived CDR1 and CDR2 are SGHRS and YFSETQ. V gave up 5 bases and J gave up 4 bases; unmatched junction bases: 14. This CDR3 region has 17 residues. CDR3 loop: CASRLPEAGAEYNEQFF. CDR3 DNA: TGCGCCAGCAGACTCCCCGAAGCGGGGGCCGAATACAATGAGCAGTTCTTC. Complete variable domain (other parts from reference TRBV5-1 and TRBJ2-1): KAGVTQTPRYLIKTRGQQVTLSCSPISGHRSVSWYQQTPGQGLQFLFEYFSETQRNKGNFPGRFSGRQFSNSRSEMNVSTLELGDSALYLCASRLPEAGAEYNEQFFGPGTRLTVL.

This chain uses TRBV20-1 with TRBJ2-1; TRBD1 matches at 8 bases. The CDR3 consists of 15 residues. Trimming took 2 bases from V and 4 from J; bases not matched to a gene: 7. Germline V lookup: CDR1 DFQATT, CDR2 SNEGSKA (reference sequence). The CDR3 region has the DNA TGCAGTGCTAGACCAACAGGGGGACTGTACAATGAGCAGTTCTTC. It is translated as CSARPTGGLYNEQFF.

V is TRBV20-1 and J is TRBJ2-5; D remains ambiguous. This CDR3 is 13 amino acids long. Germline loops: CDR1 DFQATT, CDR2 SNEGSKA (reference sequence). Trimming took 1 base from V and 5 from J, leaving 11 bases between them. CDR3 sequence (DNA): TGCAGTGCTAGAGTGGCTGGGTCGGAGACCCAGTACTTC. Protein sequence: CSARVAGSETQYF.